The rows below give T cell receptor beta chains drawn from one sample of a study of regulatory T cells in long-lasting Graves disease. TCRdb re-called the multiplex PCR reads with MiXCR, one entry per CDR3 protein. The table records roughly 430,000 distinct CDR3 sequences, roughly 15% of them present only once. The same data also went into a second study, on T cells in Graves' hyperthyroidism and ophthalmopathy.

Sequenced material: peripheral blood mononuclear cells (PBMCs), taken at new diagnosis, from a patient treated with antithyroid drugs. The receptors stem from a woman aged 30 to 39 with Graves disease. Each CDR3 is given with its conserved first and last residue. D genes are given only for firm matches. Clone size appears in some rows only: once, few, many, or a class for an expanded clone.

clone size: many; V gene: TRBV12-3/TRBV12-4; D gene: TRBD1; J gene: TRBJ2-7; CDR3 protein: CASSLFGQGDYEQYF; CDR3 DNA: TGTGCCAGCAGTTTATTTGGACAGGGAGACTACGAGCAGTACTTC
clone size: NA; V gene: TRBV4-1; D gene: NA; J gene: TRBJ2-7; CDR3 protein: CASSKDRSSYEQYF; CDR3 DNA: TGCGCCAGCAGCAAAGACAGGAGCAGCTACGAGCAGTACTTC
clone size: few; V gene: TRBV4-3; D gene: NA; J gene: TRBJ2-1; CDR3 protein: CASSQGGRGQFF; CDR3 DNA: TGCGCCAGCAGCCAAGGAGGCCGGGGGCAGTTCTTC
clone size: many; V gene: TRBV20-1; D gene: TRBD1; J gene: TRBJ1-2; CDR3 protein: CSAKGTDDGYTF; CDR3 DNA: TGCAGTGCAAAAGGGACAGATGATGGCTACACCTTC
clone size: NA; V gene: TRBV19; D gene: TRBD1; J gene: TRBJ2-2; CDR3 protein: CASSIGTGTGELFF; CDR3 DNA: TGTGCCAGTAGTATAGGGACAGGGACCGGGGAGCTGTTTTTT
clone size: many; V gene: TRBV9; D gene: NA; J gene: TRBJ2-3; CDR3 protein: CASSVLGTDTQYF; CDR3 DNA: TGTGCCAGCAGCGTATTAGGCACAGATACGCAGTATTTT
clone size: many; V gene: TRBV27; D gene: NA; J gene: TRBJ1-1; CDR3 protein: CAAQGVLGEAFF; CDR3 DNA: TGTGCCGCCCAGGGAGTTCTAGGTGAAGCTTTCTTT
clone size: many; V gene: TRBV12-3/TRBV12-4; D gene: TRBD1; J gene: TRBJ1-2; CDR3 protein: CASSTGTVIYGYTF; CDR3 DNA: TGTGCCAGCAGTACCGGGACAGTAATCTATGGCTACACCTTC
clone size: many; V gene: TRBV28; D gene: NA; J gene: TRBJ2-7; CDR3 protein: CASSGSGAGSYEQYF; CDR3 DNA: TGTGCCAGCAGTGGATCGGGGGCCGGGTCCTACGAGCAGTACTTC
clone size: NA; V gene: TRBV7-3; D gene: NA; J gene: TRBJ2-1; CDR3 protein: CASSLSGPDEQFF; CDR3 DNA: TGTGCCAGCAGCTTATCAGGGCCCGATGAGCAGTTCTTC
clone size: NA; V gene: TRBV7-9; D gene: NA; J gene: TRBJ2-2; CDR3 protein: CASSRTRPSTGELFF; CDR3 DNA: TGTGCCAGCAGCAGGACAAGGCCGTCCACCGGGGAGCTGTTTTTT
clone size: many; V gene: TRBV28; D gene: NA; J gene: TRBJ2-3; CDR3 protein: CASSFLGADTQYF; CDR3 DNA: TGTGCCAGCAGTTTCTTAGGGGCAGATACGCAGTATTTT
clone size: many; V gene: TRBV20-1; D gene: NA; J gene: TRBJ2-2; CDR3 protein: CSAPGPSGTGELFF; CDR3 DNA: TGCAGTGCACCCGGGCCCAGCGGCACCGGGGAGCTGTTTTTT
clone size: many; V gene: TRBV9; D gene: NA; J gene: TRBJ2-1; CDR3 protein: CASSHSAGNNEQFF; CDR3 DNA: TGTGCCAGCAGCCACTCCGCAGGGAACAATGAGCAGTTCTTC
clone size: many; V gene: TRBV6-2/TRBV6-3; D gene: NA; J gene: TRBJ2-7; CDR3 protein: CASRSTDYEQYF; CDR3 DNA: TGTGCCAGCAGGTCAACGGATTACGAGCAGTACTTC
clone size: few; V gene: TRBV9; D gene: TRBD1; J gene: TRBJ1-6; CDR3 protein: CASSGGQSGSPLHF; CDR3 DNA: TGTGCCAGCAGCGGGGGACAGAGCGGCTCACCCCTCCACTTT
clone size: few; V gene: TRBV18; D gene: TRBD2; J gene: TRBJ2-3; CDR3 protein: CASSPGLGTSGTGATDTQYF; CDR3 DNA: TGTGCCAGCTCACCGGGGCTTGGGACTAGCGGGACTGGGGCCACAGATACGCAGTATTTT
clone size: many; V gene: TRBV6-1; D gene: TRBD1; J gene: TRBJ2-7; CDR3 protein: CASRNRGLGGEQYF; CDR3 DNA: TGTGCCAGCAGGAACAGGGGCCTTGGTGGCGAGCAGTACTTC
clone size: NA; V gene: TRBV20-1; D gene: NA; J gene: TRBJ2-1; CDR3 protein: CSARKGDSSSYNEQFF; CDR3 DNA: TGCAGTGCTAGAAAAGGGGACTCCTCCTCCTACAATGAGCAGTTCTTC
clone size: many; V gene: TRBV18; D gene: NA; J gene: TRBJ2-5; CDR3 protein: CASSPPGQETQYF; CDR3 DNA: TGTGCCAGCTCACCTCCAGGCCAAGAGACCCAGTACTTC
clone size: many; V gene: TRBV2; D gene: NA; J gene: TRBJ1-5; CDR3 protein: CASRGQRDQPQHF; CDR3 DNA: TGTGCCAGCAGAGGACAGCGAGATCAGCCCCAGCATTTT
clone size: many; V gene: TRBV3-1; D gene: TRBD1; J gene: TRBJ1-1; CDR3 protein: CASSLTKGAVEAFF; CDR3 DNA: TGTGCCAGCAGCCTCACGAAGGGGGCGGTGGAAGCTTTCTTT
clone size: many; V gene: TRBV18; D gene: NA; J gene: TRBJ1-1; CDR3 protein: CASSPQTGNTEAFF; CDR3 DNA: TGTGCCAGCTCACCCCAGACAGGGAACACTGAAGCTTTCTTT
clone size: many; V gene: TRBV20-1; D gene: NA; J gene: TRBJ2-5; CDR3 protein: CSASLYSQETQYF; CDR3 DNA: TGCAGTGCTAGCTTATACTCCCAAGAGACCCAGTACTTC
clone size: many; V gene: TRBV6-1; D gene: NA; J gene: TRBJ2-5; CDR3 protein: CATEYQETQYF; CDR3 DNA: TGTGCCACCGAGTACCAAGAGACCCAGTACTTC
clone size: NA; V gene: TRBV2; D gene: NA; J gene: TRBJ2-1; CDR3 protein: CASSVVDKEQFF; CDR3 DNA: TGTGCCAGCAGTGTTGTAGACAAGGAGCAGTTCTTC
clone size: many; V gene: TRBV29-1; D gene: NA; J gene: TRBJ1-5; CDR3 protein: CSVLGGAWDQPQHF; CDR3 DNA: TGCAGCGTTTTGGGGGGCGCATGGGATCAGCCCCAGCATTTT
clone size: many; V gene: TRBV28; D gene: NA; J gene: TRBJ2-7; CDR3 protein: CASSLFRGSSYEQYF; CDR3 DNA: TGTGCCAGCAGTTTATTTAGGGGGAGCTCCTACGAGCAGTACTTC
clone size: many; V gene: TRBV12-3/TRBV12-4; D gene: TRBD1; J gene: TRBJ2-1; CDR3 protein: CASTISQGANEQFF; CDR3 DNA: TGTGCCAGCACCATCTCGCAGGGGGCGAATGAGCAGTTCTTC
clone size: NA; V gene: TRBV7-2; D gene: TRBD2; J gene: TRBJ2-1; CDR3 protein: CASSLAWASGAKDNEQFF; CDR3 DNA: TGTGCCAGCAGCTTAGCATGGGCTAGCGGGGCGAAAGACAATGAGCAGTTCTTC
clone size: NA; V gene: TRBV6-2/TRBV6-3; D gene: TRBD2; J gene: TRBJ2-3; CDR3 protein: CTSSYPERESIWDTQYF; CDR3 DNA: TGTACCAGCAGTTATCCCGAGCGGGAGTCTATATGGGATACGCAGTATTTT
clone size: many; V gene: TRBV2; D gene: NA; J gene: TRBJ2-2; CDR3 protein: CASGSFWELFF; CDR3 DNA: TGTGCCAGCGGGAGCTTCTGGGAGCTGTTTTTT
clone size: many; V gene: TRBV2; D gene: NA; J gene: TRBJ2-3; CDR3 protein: CASSARPKPGDTQYF; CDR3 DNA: TGTGCCAGCAGTGCTAGGCCCAAACCCGGAGATACGCAGTATTTT
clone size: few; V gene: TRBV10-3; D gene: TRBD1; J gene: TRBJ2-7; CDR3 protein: CAIRDRGASYEQYF; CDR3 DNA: TGTGCCATCAGAGACAGGGGCGCTAGTTACGAGCAGTACTTC
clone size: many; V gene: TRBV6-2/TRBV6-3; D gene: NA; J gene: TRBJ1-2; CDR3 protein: CASSYSSRSNPYGYTF; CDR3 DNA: TGTGCCAGCAGTTACTCGAGCAGATCCAACCCCTATGGCTACACCTTC
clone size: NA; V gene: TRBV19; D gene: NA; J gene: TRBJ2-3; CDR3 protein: CASSMSDRRRDTQYF; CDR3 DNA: TGTGCCAGTAGTATGTCGGACAGAAGGAGGGATACGCAGTATTTT
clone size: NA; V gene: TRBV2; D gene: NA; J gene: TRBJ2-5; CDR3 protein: CASSAQGGGETQYF; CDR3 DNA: TGTGCCAGCAGTGCCCAGGGAGGGGGAGAGACCCAGTACTTC
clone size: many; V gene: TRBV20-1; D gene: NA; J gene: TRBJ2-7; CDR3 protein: CSARLGVGYEQYF; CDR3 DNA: TGCAGTGCTAGGCTAGGGGTCGGCTACGAGCAGTACTTC
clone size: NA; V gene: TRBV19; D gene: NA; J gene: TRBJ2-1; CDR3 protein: CASRESSRYEQFF; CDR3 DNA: TGTGCCAGTAGAGAGAGTAGCCGGTATGAGCAGTTCTTC
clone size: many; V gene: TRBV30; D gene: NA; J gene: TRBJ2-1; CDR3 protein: CAWDQGLGKNEQFF; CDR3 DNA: TGTGCCTGGGATCAGGGGCTTGGGAAAAATGAGCAGTTCTTC
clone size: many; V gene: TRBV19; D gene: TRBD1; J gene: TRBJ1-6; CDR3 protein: CASSGLGGVGSPLHF; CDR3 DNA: TGTGCCAGTAGTGGCCTAGGGGGCGTTGGGTCACCCCTCCACTTT
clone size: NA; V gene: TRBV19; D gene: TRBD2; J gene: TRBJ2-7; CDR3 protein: CASRWTSGSHEQYF; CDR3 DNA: TGTGCCAGTAGGTGGACTAGCGGGAGCCACGAGCAGTACTTC
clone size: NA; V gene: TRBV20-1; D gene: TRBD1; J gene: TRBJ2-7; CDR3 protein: CSAGQGAVRSYEQYF; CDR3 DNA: TGCAGTGCCGGACAGGGGGCCGTACGCTCCTACGAGCAGTACTTC
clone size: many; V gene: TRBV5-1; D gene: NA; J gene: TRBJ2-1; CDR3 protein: CASSLAAETNEQFF; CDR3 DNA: TGCGCCAGCAGCTTGGCCGCGGAAACCAATGAGCAGTTCTTC
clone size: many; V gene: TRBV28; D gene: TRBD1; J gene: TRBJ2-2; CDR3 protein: CASSLNDRAGELFF; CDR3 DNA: TGTGCCAGCAGTCTAAACGACAGGGCCGGGGAGCTGTTTTTT